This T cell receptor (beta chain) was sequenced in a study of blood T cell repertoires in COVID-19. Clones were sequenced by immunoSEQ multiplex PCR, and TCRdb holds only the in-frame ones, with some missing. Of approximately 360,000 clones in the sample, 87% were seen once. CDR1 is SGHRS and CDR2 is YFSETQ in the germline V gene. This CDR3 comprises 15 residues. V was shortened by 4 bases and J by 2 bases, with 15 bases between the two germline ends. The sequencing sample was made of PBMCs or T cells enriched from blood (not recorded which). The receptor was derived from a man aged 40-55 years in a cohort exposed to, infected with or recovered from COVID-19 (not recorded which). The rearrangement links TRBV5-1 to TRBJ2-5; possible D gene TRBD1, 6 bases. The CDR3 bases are TGCGCCAGCAGCCCGTCCGGACAGTGGCAAGAGACCCAGTACTTC. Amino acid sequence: CASSPSGQWQETQYF.